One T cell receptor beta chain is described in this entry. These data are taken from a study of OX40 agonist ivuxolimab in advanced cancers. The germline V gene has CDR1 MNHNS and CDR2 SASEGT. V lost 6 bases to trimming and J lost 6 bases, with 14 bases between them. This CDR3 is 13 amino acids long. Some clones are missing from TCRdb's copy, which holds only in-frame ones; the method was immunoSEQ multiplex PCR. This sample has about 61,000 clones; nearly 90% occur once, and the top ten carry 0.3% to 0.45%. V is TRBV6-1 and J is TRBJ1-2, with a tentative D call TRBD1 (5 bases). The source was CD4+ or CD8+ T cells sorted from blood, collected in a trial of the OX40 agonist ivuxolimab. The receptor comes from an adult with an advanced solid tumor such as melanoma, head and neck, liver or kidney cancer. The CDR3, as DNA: TGTGCCAGCAGGTATCAGGGCCCTAATGGCTACACCTTC. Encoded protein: CASRYQGPNGYTF.